This TCR beta chain was retrieved from a study of radiotherapy plus CTLA-4 blockade in lung cancer. Study observations and caveats: Per reports, early blood T cell clone dynamics, plus interferon-beta, forecast response most strongly.

Measured with immunoSEQ multiplex PCR; TCRdb has only the in-frame clones, and not every one. The table records 70,000 to 90,000 clones, more than 85% of them present only once. With respect to this clone: The target antigen is unknown.

V lost 2 bases and J lost 7, with 12 bases in between. The germline V gene encodes CDR1 SGHTA and CDR2 FQGTGA. The CDR3 runs to 15 residues. The genes are TRBV7-3 and TRBJ1-6; TRBD1 is a possible D gene (6 bases). The sequence was collected from a human donor with non-small cell lung cancer who had stable disease on radiotherapy plus ipilimumab. The sequences come from peripheral blood, collected from a patient treated with radiotherapy plus ipilimumab. CDR3 nucleotide sequence: TGTGCCAGCAGCTTAGGACAGTGGGTCAATTCACCCCTCCACTTT. Its protein product is CASSLGQWVNSPLHF.